The rows below give T cell receptor beta chains drawn from one sample of a study of blood T cell repertoires in COVID-19. Only in-frame clones appear in the TCRdb table, and some are missing; sequencing was by immunoSEQ multiplex PCR. Of 80,000 to 100,000 clones in the sample, 82% are singletons; the top ten hold under 13%. Sequences were obtained from peripheral blood. The receptors here all came from a man aged 65-85 years with active or convalescent COVID-19. Both conserved end residues are part of each CDR3. Fields, in order: D gene, J gene, clone size, V gene, CDR3 protein, CDR3 DNA. The D gene is left open where the match is weak. Clone size is given for some rows only: seen once, a few or many times, or a class if the clone is expanded.

NA	TRBJ2-7	NA	TRBV30	CAWSVGDYEQYF	TGTGCCTGGAGTGTAGGGGACTACGAGCAGTACTTC
NA	TRBJ1-2	NA	TRBV5-1	CASSLVDQGRANYGYTF	TGCGCCAGCAGCTTGGTGGATCAGGGGAGAGCTAACTATGGCTACACCTTC
TRBD2	TRBJ2-5	NA	TRBV4-3	CASSQDSSGGTQYF	TGCGCCAGCAGCCAAGATTCTAGCGGAGGGACCCAGTACTTC
TRBD1	TRBJ1-6	NA	TRBV13	CASSLRTGAYNSPLHF	TGTGCCAGCAGCCTTCGGACAGGGGCCTATAATTCACCCCTCCACTTT
NA	TRBJ2-4	NA	TRBV11-3	CASSLVGGSGKNIQYF	TGTGCCAGCAGCTTAGTTGGGGGCAGTGGCAAAAACATTCAGTACTTC
NA	TRBJ2-2	NA	TRBV7-3	CASSPKRGRGNGELFF	TGTGCCAGCAGCCCCAAAAGGGGCAGGGGTAACGGGGAGCTGTTTTTT
TRBD1	TRBJ1-2	NA	TRBV6-2/TRBV6-3	CASSFPGGDYGYTF	TGTGCCAGCAGTTTTCCAGGGGGCGACTATGGCTACACCTTC
TRBD1	TRBJ2-2	large	TRBV2	CASSKGQVAPGELFF	TGTGCCAGCAGCAAGGGACAGGTGGCCCCCGGGGAGCTGTTTTTT
NA	TRBJ1-3	NA	TRBV6-5	CASISGSGNTIYF	TGTGCCAGCATCTCAGGGTCTGGAAACACCATATATTTT
TRBD1	TRBJ2-2	NA	TRBV12-5	CASGAKTGTGDHGELFF	TGTGCTAGTGGTGCCAAAACCGGGACAGGGGATCACGGGGAGCTGTTTTTT
TRBD1	TRBJ1-1	NA	TRBV7-2	CASSFLGQAGTEAFF	TGTGCCAGCAGCTTTTTGGGACAGGCGGGCACTGAAGCTTTCTTT
NA	TRBJ1-1	NA	TRBV29-1	CSVPPTTGMNTEAFF	TGCAGCGTCCCGCCCACGACAGGAATGAACACTGAAGCTTTCTTT
NA	TRBJ1-4	few	TRBV10-1	CASSEDVGRGELFF	TGCGCCAGCAGTGAGGATGTGGGCCGGGGGGAACTGTTTTTT
TRBD1	TRBJ1-5	NA	TRBV15	CATSNPGQGALAGPQHF	TGTGCCACCAGCAATCCGGGACAGGGGGCCCTCGCGGGGCCCCAGCATTTT
TRBD1	TRBJ1-1	NA	TRBV25-1	CASSAGTVTMNTEAFF	TGTGCCAGCAGTGCCGGGACAGTGACCATGAACACTGAAGCTTTCTTT
NA	TRBJ2-5	NA	TRBV4-1	CASSQINSLDSPNQETQYF	TGCGCCAGCAGCCAGATTAATTCTTTGGACAGCCCGAACCAAGAGACCCAGTACTTC
NA	TRBJ1-2	NA	TRBV21-1	CASTKPRQGDGYTF	TGTGCCAGCACCAAACCTAGGCAGGGGGACGGCTACACCTTC
TRBD2	TRBJ2-3	NA	TRBV6-4	CASSEGLAGSDTQYF	TGTGCCAGCAGTGAGGGACTAGCGGGCTCAGATACGCAGTATTTT
TRBD2	TRBJ2-3	NA	TRBV10-3	CAISEWLAGDTQYF	TGTGCCATCAGTGAGTGGCTAGCGGGTGATACGCAGTATTTT
NA	TRBJ2-7	once	TRBV27	CASSPTGYEQYF	TGTGCCAGCAGTCCGACAGGTTACGAGCAGTACTTC
NA	TRBJ2-3	NA	TRBV21-1	CASNPGRGGGDTQYF	TGTGCCAGCAACCCGGGGCGGGGGGGTGGCGATACGCAGTATTTT
NA	TRBJ1-3	NA	TRBV6-5	CASSYVQGMGNTIYF	TGTGCCAGCAGTTACGTCCAGGGGATGGGAAACACCATATATTTT
NA	TRBJ1-1	few	TRBV12-3/TRBV12-4	CASTRRTEAFF	TGTGCCAGCACAAGGAGAACTGAAGCTTTCTTT
NA	TRBJ1-1	NA	TRBV11-2	CASSLMRTEAFF	TGTGCCAGCAGCTTAATGAGGACTGAAGCTTTCTTT
TRBD2	TRBJ2-1	NA	TRBV6-5	CASKHGLAGEQFF	TGTGCCAGCAAACACGGACTAGCCGGCGAGCAGTTCTTC
TRBD1	TRBJ1-3	NA	TRBV7-9	CASSSSTGGGNTIYF	TGTGCCAGCAGCTCCTCGACAGGGGGCGGAAACACCATATATTTT
TRBD1	TRBJ1-1	NA	TRBV19	CASSIKAGGTEAFF	TGTGCCAGTAGTATTAAGGCAGGGGGCACTGAAGCTTTCTTT
TRBD2	TRBJ2-5	NA	TRBV6-2/TRBV6-3	CASSRTSGGPVQETQYF	TGTGCCAGCAGTCGGACTAGCGGGGGGCCCGTCCAAGAGACCCAGTACTTC
NA	TRBJ1-5	NA	TRBV12-3/TRBV12-4	CASSSSRGARQHF	TGTGCCAGCAGTTCGTCCAGGGGCGCGCGCCAGCATTTT
TRBD1	TRBJ1-3	NA	TRBV29-1	CSVDAGGNTIYF	TGCAGCGTTGATGCAGGGGGGAACACCATATATTTT
TRBD1	TRBJ1-2	NA	TRBV19	CASSNQGDSYGYTF	TGTGCCAGTAGTAATCAGGGGGACAGCTATGGCTACACCTTC
NA	TRBJ2-2	NA	TRBV7-2	CASSPEGVWIGELFF	TGTGCCAGCAGCCCAGAAGGGGTTTGGATCGGGGAGCTGTTTTTT
NA	TRBJ2-5	NA	TRBV7-8	CASTRGSGGGAVETQYF	TGTGCCAGCACCCGGGGCTCCGGTGGGGGGGCCGTGGAGACCCAGTACTTC
NA	TRBJ1-3	NA	TRBV5-6	CASSLDWGAGNTIYF	TGTGCCAGCAGCTTGGATTGGGGGGCTGGAAACACCATATATTTT
TRBD1	TRBJ2-7	NA	TRBV6-5	CASRGDRPSYEQYF	TGTGCCAGCAGAGGGGACAGGCCCTCCTACGAGCAGTACTTC
NA	TRBJ1-2	NA	TRBV5-1	CASSPAAGMGLDGYTF	TGCGCCAGCAGCCCGGCTGCAGGGATGGGGCTGGACGGCTACACCTTC
TRBD1	TRBJ1-3	NA	TRBV19	CASSNYGRGRPGNTIYF	TGTGCCAGTAGTAACTACGGGAGGGGGCGACCTGGAAACACCATATATTTT
NA	TRBJ1-1	NA	TRBV7-2	CASGFGGITEAFF	TGTGCCAGCGGCTTTGGAGGGATCACTGAAGCTTTCTTT
NA	TRBJ2-3	NA	TRBV2	CASSDRTDTQYF	TGTGCCAGCAGTGACAGGACAGATACGCAGTATTTT
NA	TRBJ1-2	NA	TRBV6-4	CASSPHAQAYGYTF	TGTGCCAGCAGTCCACACGCTCAGGCCTATGGCTACACCTTC
NA	TRBJ2-3	NA	TRBV11-2	CASSLPVKYTQYF	TGTGCCAGCAGCTTGCCGGTGAAGTACACGCAGTATTTT